Each of the 25 T cell receptor beta chains below was sequenced from the same sample in a study of CD8+ T cells in alopecia areata. Treatment reported: oral pan-JAK inhibitor, 5-10 mg twice daily. cDNA prepared by RNA extraction and subsequent reverse transcription served as the template for sequencing. TCRdb's copy holds only in-frame clones and misses some; the assay was immunoSEQ multiplex PCR. The sample records around 160,000 clones, around three fifths being singletons. The source material was CD4+ T cells sorted from blood, sampled at week 24, from a patient treated with tofacitinib. The receptor source for this set is a human donor with alopecia areata.

The rearrangement links TRBV14 to TRBJ2-7; possible D gene TRBD2, 5 bases. The V end lost 1 base, the J end lost 0 bases, and 13 bases lay between the germline ends. Looked up from germline, CDR1 is SGHDN and CDR2 is FVKESK. This CDR3 contains 16 residues. The CDR3 sequence is CASSQGFGGSSYEQYF. For the CDR3, the DNA is TGTGCCAGCAGCCAAGGTTTTGGTGGGAGCTCCTACGAGCAGTACTTC.

There are a few counts of this clone. The chain combines TRBV7-9 with TRBJ2-1; the D is unclear. The germline V and J ends were trimmed by 1 base and 10 bases, with 5 bases remaining between them. In germline, CDR1 is SEHNR, CDR2 FQNEAQ (reference sequence). The CDR3 runs to 11 residues. DNA for the CDR3: TGTGCCAGCAGCTTAGTTCGCGAGCAGTTCTTC. The encoded protein is CASSLVREQFF. The full variable domain, with the rest looked up from reference TRBV7-9 and TRBJ2-1, is DTGVSQNPRHKITKRGQNVTFRCDPISEHNRLYWYRQTLGQGPEFLTYFQNEAQLEKSRLLSDRFSAERPKGSFSTLEIQRTEQGDSAMYLCASSLVREQFFGPGTRLTVL.

This chain links TRBV30 with TRBJ2-2; 7 bases are a match to TRBD1. Trimming took 2 bases from V and 13 from J; bases not matched to a gene: 4. CDR3 size: 11 residues. CDR1 and CDR2 (germline): GTSNPN, SVGIG (reference sequence). In nucleotides, the CDR3 is TGTGCCTGGAGTAACAGGGGCGCGCTGTTTTTT. Encoded protein: CAWSNRGALFF. Full variable domain (outside the CDR3, taken from reference TRBV30 and TRBJ2-2): SQTIHQWPATLVQPVGSPLSLECTVEGTSNPNLYWYRQAAGRGLQLLFYSVGIGQISSEVPQNLSASRPQDRQFILSSKKLLLSDSGFYLCAWSNRGALFFGEGSRLTVL.

Notes on this clone: Within the sample, other DNA sequences also encode this same CDR3. V and J are TRBV15 and TRBJ1-3, with D unresolved. From germline, CDR1 is LNHNV and CDR2 YYDKDF (reference sequence). The V end was cut by 3 bases, the J end by 0 bases, with 6 bases between. The CDR3 runs to 14 residues. The CDR3 coding sequence is TGTGCCACCAGCAGGGATCACTCTGGAAACACCATATATTTT. This translates into CATSRDHSGNTIYF.

This clone was picked up one time. This chain links TRBV30 with TRBJ2-5; 8 bases match TRBD2. V trimming: 3 bases; J trimming: 5 bases; junction bases outside the gene matches: 2. The CDR3 spans 12 residues. Germline loops: CDR1 GTSNPN, CDR2 SVGIG (reference sequence). The DNA for the CDR3 is TGTGCCTGGAGCCCGGGAGGGGAGACCCAGTACTTC. Its translation: CAWSPGGETQYF.

This chain connects TRBV2 to TRBJ2-5, with D maybe TRBD1 (6 bases). CDR1 SNHLY and CDR2 FYNNEI come from the germline V gene. Trimming left V 7 bases short and J 5 bases short, with 11 bases between. The CDR3 has 12 amino acids. The CDR3 DNA sequence: TGTGCCAGCAACAGGGATGGCGAGACCCAGTACTTC. Its translation: CASNRDGETQYF.

The V call is TRBV29-1, the J call TRBJ2-3; possible D gene TRBD2, 6 bases. The germline V and J ends were trimmed by 5 bases and 1 base, with 10 bases remaining between them. The CDR3 spans 13 residues. CDR1 and CDR2 from the germline V gene are SQVTM and ANQGSEA. CDR3 coding DNA: TGCAGCGTTCTTCCGGGGGGCACAGATACGCAGTATTTT. Protein product: CSVLPGGTDTQYF.

The chain employs TRBV19 and TRBJ1-5; D is perhaps TRBD1 (6 bases). The CDR3 totals 16 residues. The V and J ends lost 8 bases and 3 bases respectively, with 20 bases between them. Germline CDR1 reads LNHDA; CDR2 reads SQIVND (reference sequence). Here the CDR3 reads CASLYRALLINQPQHF. DNA for the CDR3: TGTGCCAGTCTCTACAGGGCACTTCTGATCAATCAGCCCCAGCATTTT. Together with reference TRBV19 and TRBJ1-5, the CDR3 gives the full variable domain: DGGITQSPKYLFRKEGQNVTLSCEQNLNHDAMYWYRQDPGQGLRLIYYSQIVNDFQKGDIAEGYSVSREKKESFPLTVTSAQKNPTAFYLCASLYRALLINQPQHFGDGTRLSIL.

This clone was found a few times. The chain combines TRBV5-1 with TRBJ2-7; 10 bases are shared with TRBD1. CDR1 and CDR2 (germline): SGHRS, YFSETQ. CDR3 size: 16 residues. Trimming cost V 3 bases and J 0 bases; bases outside gene matches: 6. CDR3 sequence reads: CASSSGQGGISYEQYF. CDR3 sequence (DNA): TGCGCCAGCAGCTCCGGACAGGGGGGCATCTCCTACGAGCAGTACTTC. Together with reference TRBV5-1 and TRBJ2-7, the CDR3 gives the full variable domain: KAGVTQTPRYLIKTRGQQVTLSCSPISGHRSVSWYQQTPGQGLQFLFEYFSETQRNKGNFPGRFSGRQFSNSRSEMNVSTLELGDSALYLCASSSGQGGISYEQYFGPGTRLTVT.

This rearrangement joins TRBV6-5 to TRBJ1-1, with no clear D. The V end lost 4 bases, the J end lost 4 bases, and 7 bases lay between the germline ends. The CDR3 length is 12 residues. CDR1 MNHEY and CDR2 SVGAGI come from the germline V gene. The CDR3 DNA is TGTGCCAGCAGTTCCGTGAGCACTGAAGCTTTCTTT. The encoded protein is CASSSVSTEAFF.

This clone occurred a few times. This rearrangement joins TRBV28 to TRBJ2-2; D is unclear. Germline V gene data show CDR1 as MDHEN and CDR2 as SYDVKM. The CDR3 consists of 14 residues. V was pared by 3 bases and J by 1 base, with 6 bases between. In DNA form, the CDR3 reads TGTGCCAGCAGTTTTAACAGGAACACCGGGGAGCTGTTTTTT. Amino acid sequence: CASSFNRNTGELFF.

With respect to this clone: The sample carries other DNA sequences with the same CDR3. V usage is TRBV6-6 and J usage is TRBJ1-5, with a tentative D call TRBD1 (6 bases). The CDR3 contains 14 residues. Trimming removed 6 bases at V and 1 base at J, with 10 bases between. Germline CDR1 and CDR2: MNHNY and SVGAGI (reference sequence). CDR3 coding DNA: TGTGCCAGCAGACTAACAGGGAGCAATCAGCCCCAGCATTTT. This encodes CASRLTGSNQPQHF.

This clone was recorded once. The chain recombines TRBV30 with TRBJ2-2; D uncertain. The CDR3 consists of 12 residues. Germline assignment: CDR1 GTSNPN and CDR2 SVGIG (reference sequence). Trimming cost V 3 bases and J 4 bases, with 6 bases left between them. The CDR3 loop is CAWRTTTGELFF. CDR3 DNA sequence: TGTGCCTGGAGGACAACCACCGGGGAGCTGTTTTTT.

V and J are TRBV6-5 and TRBJ2-7; D is ambiguous. The CDR3 has 11 residues. Germline lookup yields CDR1 MNHEY and CDR2 SVGAGI. With 8 bases removed from V and 9 bases from J, the gap between germline ends came to 14 bases. The DNA for the CDR3 is TGTGCCAGCCGCACGTTGATTGCGCAGTACTTC. Encoded protein: CASRTLIAQYF.

The chain employs TRBV15 and TRBJ2-5, with 7 bases fitting TRBD1. The V segment lost 4 bases and the J segment 0 bases; nucleotides outside the gene matches: 5. CDR3 size: 15 residues. CDR1 LNHNV and CDR2 YYDKDF come from the germline V gene (reference sequence). The CDR3 DNA sequence: TGTGCCACCAGCACAAGACAGGGCTACCAAGAGACCCAGTACTTC. Translated, it gives CATSTRQGYQETQYF.

This clone has only a few counts. The chain is built from TRBV20-1 and TRBJ1-2; D is undetermined. Per the germline V gene, CDR1 is DFQATT and CDR2 is SNEGSKA (reference sequence). V lost 3 bases and J 4 bases, leaving 3 bases between the germline ends. The CDR3 is 10 amino acids. In DNA, the CDR3 is TGCAGTGCTAGGAGCTATGGCTACACCTTC. Its translation is CSARSYGYTF.

This sequence joins TRBV7-8 and TRBJ1-2, with D possibly matching TRBD1 (5 bases). This CDR3 comprises 14 residues. V lost 5 bases and J 2 bases, leaving 12 bases between the germline ends. The germline CDR1 and CDR2 sequences are SGHVS and FQNEAQ. CDR3 protein: CASSQLGVNYGYTF. CDR3 nucleotide sequence: TGTGCCAGCAGCCAGCTGGGGGTGAACTATGGCTACACCTTC.

The CDR3: CASKSGTGVPGANVLTF. Written as DNA, the CDR3 is TGTGCCAGTAAATCCGGGACAGGGGTACCTGGGGCCAACGTCCTGACTTTC. The J gene is TRBJ2-6, the V gene TRBV2; 10 bases line up with TRBD1. Per germline, CDR1 SNHLY and CDR2 FYNNEI. Trimming at V came to 9 bases and at J to 2 bases, leaving 10 bases not matched to a gene. This CDR3 region has 17 residues.

The rearrangement joins TRBV9 to TRBJ2-3; tentative D call: TRBD1 (6 bases). Deletions cut 7 bases from V and 3 bases from J, with 12 bases between. Germline V gene sequence: CDR1 SGDLS, CDR2 YYNGEE. The CDR3 is 13 amino acids. The CDR3 region has the DNA TGTGCCAGCGGCAGAGGGGGTACAGATACGCAGTATTTT. Protein: CASGRGGTDTQYF.

V is TRBV6-1 and J is TRBJ1-5, with a tentative D call TRBD1 (6 bases). CDR3 length: 13 residues. In germline, CDR1 is MNHNS, CDR2 SASEGT. The V and J ends lost 8 bases and 3 bases respectively, with 11 bases between them. CDR3 sequence: CASQGQFNQPQHF. As DNA, the CDR3 is TGTGCCAGCCAAGGACAGTTCAATCAGCCCCAGCATTTT.

The genes are TRBV2 and TRBJ1-1; a weak D match, TRBD1 (5 bases). Per the germline V gene, CDR1 is SNHLY and CDR2 is FYNNEI. The CDR3 is 14 residues long. The V end was cut by 4 bases, the J end by 5 bases, with 14 bases between. The CDR3 region is CASSAGGVRTEAFF. In nucleotides, the CDR3 is TGTGCCAGCAGTGCGGGAGGGGTTCGTACTGAAGCTTTCTTT.

This clone was recorded once. The chain links TRBV29-1 to TRBJ2-3; D ambiguous. Germline lookup yields CDR1 SQVTM and CDR2 ANQGSEA. There are 16 residues in the CDR3. Between the trimmed V and J ends, which lost 4 bases and 0 bases, there was a span of 17 bases. The DNA for the CDR3 is TGCAGCGTTGCCCGGAGAGGCAGCTCTAGCACAGATACGCAGTATTTT. Translated, it gives CSVARRGSSSTDTQYF.

This chain uses TRBV2 with TRBJ1-2; TRBD1 might be the D (6 bases). With 10 bases removed from V and 5 bases from J, the gap between germline ends came to 14 bases. CDR1 is SNHLY, CDR2 FYNNEI, per germline. This CDR3 region has 12 residues. This chain's CDR3 is CATQSGEYGYTF. The CDR3 DNA is TGTGCCACCCAGTCAGGGGAGTATGGCTACACCTTC.

Notes on this clone: The same CDR3 arises from other DNA sequences in this sample as well. This chain connects TRBV29-1 to TRBJ2-3, with D perhaps matching TRBD2 (7 bases). The CDR3 is 13 residues long. CDR1 is SQVTM and CDR2 is ANQGSEA in the germline V gene. Between the trimmed V and J ends, which lost 3 bases and 3 bases, there was a span of 10 bases. CDR3 residues: CSVEKGGTDTQYF. The CDR3 DNA follows: TGCAGCGTTGAGAAGGGGGGGACAGATACGCAGTATTTT.

This clone was recorded a few times. J is TRBJ1-5 and V is TRBV19, with D maybe TRBD1 (5 bases). The CDR3 has 14 residues. Germline CDR1 and CDR2: LNHDA and SQIVND (reference sequence). Trimming left V 7 bases short and J 6 bases short, with 16 bases between. CDR3 coding DNA: TGTGCCAGTACCCTGATCCCGGGGGGTCAGCCCCAGCATTTT. Translated, it gives CASTLIPGGQPQHF.